These 28 T cell receptor beta chains came from one sample sequenced in a study of blood T cell repertoires in COVID-19. The repertoire was sequenced with immunoSEQ multiplex PCR; TCRdb's copy has only in-frame clones and lacks some. The sample holds 110,000 to 150,000 clones, 85% to 90% seen once. The specimen sequenced was peripheral blood. The receptors were sampled from an older woman with active COVID-19.

The chain joins TRBV10-2 to TRBJ2-1; 12 nucleotides agree with TRBD2. Per germline, CDR1 WSHSY and CDR2 SAAADI. The trim removed 7 bases at V and 13 bases at J, leaving 5 bases unmatched. There are 12 residues in the CDR3. The CDR3: CASTLAGGPQFF. The CDR3 nucleotides read TGCGCCAGCACTCTAGCGGGAGGGCCTCAGTTCTTC.

The chain carries TRBV19 and TRBJ2-3; a weak D match, TRBD2 (5 bases). This CDR3 contains 15 residues. The V gene's germline CDR1 is LNHDA and CDR2 SQIVND (reference sequence). The germline V and J ends were trimmed by 6 bases and 0 bases, with 13 bases remaining between them. Here the CDR3 reads CASSLGRTSTDTQYF. The DNA for the CDR3 is TGTGCCAGTAGCCTCGGGCGGACTAGCACAGATACGCAGTATTTT.

CDR3 nucleotides: TGTGCCAGCAGCCAGGGACTAGCGGAGGGGTTGACCCAGTACTTC. The encoded protein is CASSQGLAEGLTQYF. The chain has TRBV14 and TRBJ2-5, with 11 positions matching TRBD2. V lost 3 bases, J lost 7 bases, and 7 bases stayed unmatched. The CDR3 is 15 amino acids. Germline CDR1 is SGHDN and CDR2 is FVKESK.

V is TRBV5-4 and J is TRBJ1-2; D unclear. This CDR3 region has 15 residues. The V gene lost 0 bases and the J gene lost 6 bases, with 15 bases spanning the gap. Germline CDR1 and CDR2: SGHNT and YYREEE (reference sequence). CDR3 sequence (DNA): TGTGCCAGCAGCTTGGCCGGTAGTGTCGTGGATGGCTACACCTTC. It encodes CASSLAGSVVDGYTF. Combining the CDR3 with reference TRBV5-4 and TRBJ1-2 gives the whole variable domain ETGVTQSPTHLIKTRGQQVTLRCSSQSGHNTVSWYQQALGQGPQFIFQYYREEENGRGNFPPRFSGLQFPNYSSELNVNALELDDSALYLCASSLAGSVVDGYTFGSGTRLTVV.

The chain recombines TRBV7-2 with TRBJ2-7, with a possible D match to TRBD2 (6 bases). The length of the CDR3 is 14 residues. Trimming left V 1 base short and J 6 bases short, with 13 bases between. The germline CDR1 and CDR2 sequences are SGHTA and FQGNSA. The DNA of the CDR3 is TGTGCCAGCAGCTTAGAGCGGGCGGGACGCGAGCAGTACTTC. Translating gives CASSLERAGREQYF. Combining the CDR3 with reference TRBV7-2 and TRBJ2-7 gives the whole variable domain GAGVSQSPSNKVTEKGKDVELRCDPISGHTALYWYRQSLGQGLEFLIYFQGNSAPDKSGLPSDRFSAERTGGSVSTLTIQRTQQEDSAVYLCASSLERAGREQYFGPGTRLTVT.

This chain links TRBV7-6 with TRBJ2-1; D gene ambiguous. V was cut by 3 bases and J by 5 bases, with 11 bases left in between. CDR1 is SGHVS, CDR2 FNYEAQ, per germline. CDR3 length: 14 amino acids. CDR3 sequence: CASSFDSANNEQFF. The CDR3 DNA reads as TGTGCCAGCAGCTTTGACTCGGCTAACAATGAGCAGTTCTTC.

The rearrangement links TRBV7-2 to TRBJ2-7; 9 bases are a match to TRBD2. This CDR3 comprises 16 residues. Germline CDR1 and CDR2: SGHTA and FQGNSA. Unmatched junction bases numbered 8, after V lost 5 bases and J lost 0 bases. The DNA for the CDR3 is TGTGCCAGCAGCCCAACTAGCGGGCCCAGCTCCTACGAGCAGTACTTC. Translation gives CASSPTSGPSSYEQYF.

This clone was recorded only once. This chain connects TRBV7-9 to TRBJ2-7, with TRBD1 as a possible D gene (6 bases). Germline lookup yields CDR1 SEHNR and CDR2 FQNEAQ (reference sequence). The CDR3 runs 15 residues. The V end was cut by 5 bases, the J end by 6 bases, with 20 bases between. The CDR3 reads CASSPTGTPGLEQYF. The DNA of the CDR3 is TGTGCCAGCAGCCCAACCGGGACACCAGGGCTCGAGCAGTACTTC.

The rearrangement uses TRBV7-9 and TRBJ2-3, with D unclear. The CDR3 is 14 amino acids. The V and J ends lost 1 base and 0 bases respectively, with 5 bases between them. Germline loops: CDR1 SEHNR, CDR2 FQNEAQ (reference sequence). The DNA of the CDR3 is TGTGCCAGCAGCTTAGATACTAGCACAGATACGCAGTATTTT. This translates into CASSLDTSTDTQYF. The variable domain in full, with the rest retrieved from reference TRBV7-9 and TRBJ2-3, is DTGVSQNPRHKITKRGQNVTFRCDPISEHNRLYWYRQTLGQGPEFLTYFQNEAQLEKSRLLSDRFSAERPKGSFSTLEIQRTEQGDSAMYLCASSLDTSTDTQYFGPGTRLTVL.

The chain links TRBV14 to TRBJ2-7; TRBD1 might be the D (5 bases). With 4 bases removed from V and 4 bases from J, the gap between germline ends came to 17 bases. Looked up from germline, CDR1 is SGHDN and CDR2 is FVKESK. The CDR3 runs 15 residues. CDR3 in amino acids: CASSRRGGVSYEQYF. In nucleotides, the CDR3 is TGTGCCAGCAGCCGAAGGGGTGGGGTCTCTTACGAGCAGTACTTC.

The chain employs TRBV19 and TRBJ2-7, with TRBD1 matching over 8 bases. The CDR3 totals 14 residues. The V gene's germline CDR1 is LNHDA and CDR2 SQIVND (reference sequence). Unmatched junction bases numbered 5, after V lost 1 base and J lost 6 bases. CDR3 sequence: CASSIGTGYGEQYF. In DNA, the CDR3 is TGTGCCAGTAGTATAGGGACAGGGTACGGCGAGCAGTACTTC.

The CDR3 sequence is CASSLAGGPYNEQFF. The CDR3 nucleotides read TGTGCCAGCAGCTTGGCGGGAGGGCCCTACAATGAGCAGTTCTTC. The J gene is TRBJ2-1, the V gene TRBV7-3; 9 nucleotides match TRBD2. V lost 3 bases and J lost 2; bases outside the gene matches: 2. Germline V lookup: CDR1 SGHTA, CDR2 FQGTGA. This CDR3 spans 15 amino acids.

On this clone itself: Other DNA sequences from this sample encode an identical CDR3 as well. V gene TRBV30 combines with J gene TRBJ2-7; 7 bases are a match to TRBD1. The germline gives CDR1 GTSNPN, CDR2 SVGIG (reference sequence). The CDR3 runs 11 residues. Trimming at V came to 3 bases and at J to 7 bases, leaving 3 bases not matched to a gene. CDR3 sequence: CAWSRGYEQYF. The CDR3 coding sequence is TGTGCCTGGAGCAGGGGGTATGAGCAGTACTTC.

The chain joins TRBV24-1 to TRBJ2-7, with TRBD2 matching over 14 bases. J gave up 2 bases and V 1 base, and 12 bases lay outside the gene matches. The length of the CDR3 is 20 residues. CDR1 is KGHDR and CDR2 is SFDVKD in the germline V gene. The CDR3 DNA sequence: TGTGCCACCAGTGATTTATTCATCGGGACTAGCGGGAGTAAAACCTACGAGCAGTACTTC. Protein: CATSDLFIGTSGSKTYEQYF.

CDR3 amino acids: CASSLDIGTSGSSPFF. The CDR3 DNA reads as TGTGCCAGCAGCTTAGATATAGGGACTAGCGGGAGTTCTCCGTTCTTC. The V call is TRBV11-2, the J call TRBJ2-1; 14 bases align to TRBD2. The germline V gene has CDR1 SGHAT and CDR2 FQNNGV. There are 16 residues in the CDR3. The V segment lost 0 bases and the J segment 15 bases; nucleotides outside the gene matches: 10. The variable domain in full, completed from reference TRBV11-2 and TRBJ2-1, reads EAGVAQSPRYKIIEKRQSVAFWCNPISGHATLYWYQQILGQGPKLLIQFQNNGVVDDSQLPKDRFSAERLKGVDSTLKIQPAKLEDSAVYLCASSLDIGTSGSSPFFGPGTRLTVL.

This chain connects TRBV6-5 to TRBJ2-7, with 10 nucleotides matching TRBD1. CDR1 and CDR2 (germline): MNHEY, SVGAGI. The V segment lost 5 bases and the J segment 4 bases; nucleotides outside the gene matches: 8. This CDR3 spans 15 amino acids. This CDR3 reads CASSPDRGRLYEQYF. For the CDR3, the DNA is TGTGCCAGCAGTCCCGACAGGGGGCGTCTATACGAGCAGTACTTC.

The rearrangement links TRBV19 to TRBJ1-6; 10 bases match TRBD1. V shed 5 bases and J 11 bases; nucleotides not matched to a gene: 9. Germline V gives CDR1 LNHDA, CDR2 SQIVND (reference sequence). This CDR3 comprises 15 residues. The CDR3 here is CASSLPGQGYAPLHF. In nucleotides, the CDR3 is TGTGCCAGTAGTTTGCCGGGACAGGGGTACGCACCCCTCCACTTT.

This CDR3 reads CASSFQGAPYNEQFF. In DNA, the CDR3 is TGTGCCAGCAGCTTTCAGGGGGCCCCCTACAATGAGCAGTTCTTC. V and J are TRBV7-2 and TRBJ2-1; 8 nucleotides match TRBD1. This CDR3 region has 15 residues. V lost 3 bases, J lost 2 bases, and 3 bases stayed unmatched. Germline loops: CDR1 SGHTA, CDR2 FQGNSA.

This clone came up once. The chain has TRBV3-1 (or the pseudogene TRBV3-2) and TRBJ2-1; D call uncertain. This CDR3 is built from 13 residues. Germline-derived CDR1 and CDR2 are LGHDT and YNNKEL (reference sequence). V was shortened by 4 bases and J by 6 bases, with 10 bases between the two germline ends. CDR3 bases: TGTGCCAGCAGCCTCCCTGCGGTCAATGAGCAGTTCTTC. Translated, it gives CASSLPAVNEQFF.

The V call is TRBV5-5, the J call TRBJ1-2, with 12 bases lining up with TRBD1. The CDR3 contains 14 residues. CDR1 is SGHKS, CDR2 YYEKEE, per germline (reference sequence). Trimming at V came to 4 bases and at J to 7 bases, leaving 5 bases not matched to a gene. CDR3 nucleotide sequence: TGTGCCAGCAGCGTGGGACAGGGGGCAAGTGGCTACACCTTC. Its protein product is CASSVGQGASGYTF.

The chain has TRBV2 and TRBJ2-5; possibly TRBD2 for D (5 bases). The CDR3 covers 13 residues. V was shortened by 7 bases and J by 7 bases, with 16 bases between the two germline ends. Germline loops: CDR1 SNHLY, CDR2 FYNNEI. In nucleotides, the CDR3 is TGTGCCAGCAAGCCGAATGGAAGCGGGACCCAGTACTTC. The encoded protein is CASKPNGSGTQYF.

CDR3 in amino acids: CAGGGDRARNTIYF. The CDR3 nucleotides read TGTGCCGGTGGGGGAGACAGGGCAAGGAACACCATATATTTT. The chain uses TRBV30 and TRBJ1-3; 7 nucleotides match TRBD1. Germline V gene lookup returns CDR1 GTSNPN and CDR2 SVGIG (reference sequence). V was pared by 8 bases and J by 7 bases, with 14 bases of the junction left unmatched. CDR3 size: 14 residues. Looking up the rest from reference TRBV30 and TRBJ1-3 gives the full variable domain: SQTIHQWPATLVQPVGSPLSLECTVEGTSNPNLYWYRQAAGRGLQLLFYSVGIGQISSEVPQNLSASRPQDRQFILSSKKLLLSDSGFYLCAGGGDRARNTIYFGEGSWLTVV.

This chain joins TRBV18 and TRBJ2-1, with 8 bases matching TRBD2. The germline V gene encodes CDR1 KGHSH and CDR2 LQKENI. CDR3 size: 16 residues. V was pared by 3 bases and J by 4 bases, with 8 bases of the junction left unmatched. In nucleotides, the CDR3 is TGTGCCAGCTCACCCCAGGCGGGAGGAAAATACAATGAGCAGTTCTTC. The encoded protein is CASSPQAGGKYNEQFF.

The chain carries TRBV7-2 and TRBJ2-7; 9 bases are a match to TRBD2. Germline V gene lookup returns CDR1 SGHTA and CDR2 FQGNSA. J gave up 5 bases and V 0 bases, and 5 bases lay outside the gene matches. The CDR3 length is 15 residues. Here the CDR3 reads CASSLAAGGPHEQYF. The CDR3 coding sequence is TGTGCCAGCAGCTTAGCCGCGGGAGGGCCTCACGAGCAGTACTTC.

V usage is TRBV6-5 and J usage is TRBJ2-2; TRBD2 is a possible D gene (5 bases). V was trimmed by 3 bases and J by 4 bases, leaving 12 bases between them. The germline CDR1 and CDR2 sequences are MNHEY and SVGAGI. There are 15 residues in the CDR3. CDR3 amino acids: CASSYYTGSTGELFF. The CDR3 bases are TGTGCCAGCAGTTATTATACGGGATCCACCGGGGAGCTGTTTTTT.

The chain links TRBV19 to TRBJ2-7; 11 bases agree with TRBD2. V shed 3 bases, J shed 1 base, and the junction held 5 bases outside the gene matches. Germline V gene data show CDR1 as LNHDA and CDR2 as SQIVND (reference sequence). The CDR3 covers 16 residues. The CDR3 here is CASSISGTSGSYEQYF. Written as DNA, the CDR3 is TGTGCCAGTAGTATCTCGGGGACTAGCGGATCCTACGAGCAGTACTTC.

The genes are TRBV6-5 and TRBJ1-1; D remains ambiguous. The germline V and J ends were trimmed by 6 bases and 2 bases, with 4 bases remaining between them. The CDR3 loop spans 11 amino acids. The germline V gene encodes CDR1 MNHEY and CDR2 SVGAGI. Here the CDR3 reads CASSKNTEAFF. CDR3 DNA: TGTGCCAGCAGCAAAAACACTGAAGCTTTCTTT.

The table lists this clone with a few counts. This chain links TRBV7-2 with TRBJ2-1, with 7 bases lining up with TRBD2. The CDR3 length is 15 residues. Germline V gives CDR1 SGHTA, CDR2 FQGNSA. After removal of 5 bases from V and 1 base from J, the junction contained 5 bases not matched to a gene. This CDR3 reads CASSIGLGSYNEQFF. Written as DNA, the CDR3 is TGTGCCAGCAGCATCGGACTAGGTTCCTACAATGAGCAGTTCTTC.